These 30 T cell receptor beta chains share one sample of origin, sequenced in a study of Ad26.COV2.S vaccination and SARS-CoV-2 variants. Profiling relied on immunoSEQ multiplex PCR, and the TCRdb table lists in-frame clones only, not all of them. The sample yields about 350,000 clones, 90% to 95% seen once. The input for sequencing was peripheral blood, taken after recovery from COVID-19. These receptors originate from a human donor who had recovered from COVID-19.

The rearrangement uses TRBV10-2 and TRBJ1-1; D is ambiguous. Per the germline V gene, CDR1 is WSHSY and CDR2 is SAAADI. Trimming stripped 0 bases from V and 6 bases from J, with 8 bases between. CDR3 length: 13 residues. CDR3 DNA: TGCGCCAGCAGTGAGTCAGGAGGCCCTGAAGCTTTCTTT. Translation gives CASSESGGPEAFF.

The gene calls are TRBV18 and TRBJ1-4; D is perhaps TRBD1 (5 bases). The CDR3 spans 15 residues. Trimming pared 2 bases from V and 6 bases from J, leaving 13 bases between. Germline assignment: CDR1 KGHSH and CDR2 LQKENI. The CDR3 here is CASSPWGQRDEKLFF. As DNA, the CDR3 is TGTGCCAGCTCACCATGGGGCCAAAGGGATGAAAAACTGTTTTTT.

This clone was counted a single time. The chain carries TRBV5-1 and TRBJ2-1; D may correspond to TRBD1 or TRBD2 (5 bases each). Germline V gene lookup returns CDR1 SGHRS and CDR2 YFSETQ. The CDR3 has 13 amino acids. DNA for the CDR3: TGCGCGTCGTGGGACCCTACCTACAATGAGCAGTTCTTC. Residues: CASWDPTYNEQFF. The variable domain in full, with the rest retrieved from reference TRBV5-1 and TRBJ2-1, is KAGVTQTPRYLIKTRGQQVTLSCSPISGHRSVSWYQQTPGQGLQFLFEYFSETQRNKGNFPGRFSGRQFSNSRSEMNVSTLELGDSALYLCASWDPTYNEQFFGPGTRLTVL.

The gene calls are TRBV27 and TRBJ1-6; weak D call: TRBD1 (6 bases). The CDR3 has 17 amino acids. Between the trimmed V and J ends, which lost 6 bases and 0 bases, there was a span of 15 bases. Germline V gene data show CDR1 as MNHEY and CDR2 as SMNVEV (reference sequence). DNA of the CDR3: TGTGCCAGCAGCCATATCAGGGGAAGCTCCTATAATTCACCCCTCCACTTT. It translates to CASSHIRGSSYNSPLHF.

The rearrangement joins TRBV19 to TRBJ1-1; possible D gene TRBD1, 5 bases. Germline lookup yields CDR1 LNHDA and CDR2 SQIVND (reference sequence). This CDR3 spans 12 amino acids. V was clipped by 3 bases and J by 8 bases, with 10 bases between them. As DNA, the CDR3 is TGTGCCAGTAGTATCGATGGGGGGGAAGCTTTCTTT. It yields the protein CASSIDGGEAFF.

This chain links TRBV15 with TRBJ1-1, with 9 bases that match TRBD1. Trimming took 1 base from V and 4 from J; bases not matched to a gene: 7. Looked up from germline, CDR1 is LNHNV and CDR2 is YYDKDF (reference sequence). CDR3 length: 16 residues. The CDR3 region has the DNA TGTGCCACCAGCAGAGCCACCGGGACAGGGACCACTGAAGCTTTCTTT. Translation gives CATSRATGTGTTEAFF.

J is TRBJ2-1 and V is TRBV7-9; 7 bases are shared with TRBD1. CDR3 length: 12 residues. The germline CDR1 and CDR2 sequences are SEHNR and FQNEAQ (reference sequence). V shed 5 bases and J 8 bases; nucleotides not matched to a gene: 3. CDR3 nucleotides: TGTGCCAGCAGCAAACAGGGGTATGAGCAGTTCTTC. It codes for CASSKQGYEQFF. Supplemented by reference TRBV7-9 and TRBJ2-1, the full variable domain reads DTGVSQNPRHKITKRGQNVTFRCDPISEHNRLYWYRQTLGQGPEFLTYFQNEAQLEKSRLLSDRFSAERPKGSFSTLEIQRTEQGDSAMYLCASSKQGYEQFFGPGTRLTVL.

The chain joins TRBV10-3 to TRBJ2-3; D is perhaps TRBD2 (5 bases). This CDR3 region has 13 residues. V was shortened by 0 bases and J by 11 bases, with 12 bases between the two germline ends. CDR1 is ENHRY, CDR2 SYGVKD, per germline. The CDR3 sequence is CAISESRGEKQYF. The CDR3 DNA reads TGTGCCATCAGTGAGTCTCGGGGAGAGAAGCAGTATTTT.

This clone was found a few times. The chain combines TRBV4-1 with TRBJ2-1, with no clear D. The ends were cut back, 4 bases at V and 6 bases at J, with 10 bases in the middle. Germline V lookup: CDR1 MGHRA, CDR2 YSYEKL. There are 13 residues in the CDR3. The CDR3: CASSPTYSNEQFF. The CDR3 DNA is TGCGCCAGCAGCCCCACCTACTCCAATGAGCAGTTCTTC.

The chain couples TRBV5-1 to TRBJ2-5; D is ambiguous. The CDR3 totals 14 residues. Germline CDR1 and CDR2: SGHRS and YFSETQ. The V and J ends lost 0 bases and 5 bases respectively, with 11 bases between them. CDR3 DNA: TGCGCCAGCAGCTTGGCCGTGGGTACCGAGACCCAGTACTTC. It translates to CASSLAVGTETQYF. The variable domain in full, with the rest retrieved from reference TRBV5-1 and TRBJ2-5, is KAGVTQTPRYLIKTRGQQVTLSCSPISGHRSVSWYQQTPGQGLQFLFEYFSETQRNKGNFPGRFSGRQFSNSRSEMNVSTLELGDSALYLCASSLAVGTETQYFGPGTRLLVL.

J is TRBJ1-3 and V is TRBV6-4; TRBD1 might be the D (5 bases). The V end was cut by 2 bases, the J end by 4 bases, with 21 bases between. The germline V gene encodes CDR1 MRHNA and CDR2 SNTAGT. The CDR3 length is 18 residues. The CDR3 DNA is TGTGCCAGCAGTGACCTGACGGGGCAGGTCAGAGGGGGAAACACCATATATTTT. This sequence encodes CASSDLTGQVRGGNTIYF.

The chain uses TRBV7-6 and TRBJ2-7, with D perhaps TRBD2 (6 bases). Trimming pared 6 bases from V and 2 bases from J, leaving 17 bases between. This CDR3 comprises 15 residues. CDR1 SGHVS and CDR2 FNYEAQ come from the germline V gene. Here the CDR3 reads CASRGGSGRAYEQYF. The CDR3 nucleotides read TGTGCCAGCAGGGGAGGCAGTGGTCGGGCCTACGAGCAGTACTTC.

This clone has only one observation. The junction departs from germline at one end; a sequencing error may be responsible. The J gene is TRBJ2-5, the V gene TRBV24-1, with D possibly matching TRBD2 (5 bases). The V gene's germline CDR1 is KGHDR and CDR2 SFDVKD. This CDR3 contains 14 residues. For the CDR3, the DNA is TGTGCCACAAGTGATGACGTCGCGGGAGAGACCCAGTACTTC. It is translated as CATSDDVAGETQYF.

This chain uses TRBV10-2 with TRBJ2-7, with 8 positions matching TRBD1. J lost 2 bases, V lost 6 bases, and 6 bases had no gene match. Per germline, CDR1 WSHSY and CDR2 SAAADI. The CDR3 is made up of 14 amino acids. This chain's CDR3 is CASRPPGQAYEQYF. The CDR3, as DNA: TGCGCCAGCAGACCGCCGGGACAGGCCTACGAGCAGTACTTC.

The CDR3 here is CASSQSGAVTGELFF. DNA for the CDR3: TGTGCCAGCAGCCAATCCGGGGCTGTCACCGGGGAGCTGTTTTTT. The chain employs TRBV14 and TRBJ2-2, with D perhaps given as TRBD1 or TRBD2 (5 bases each). Germline CDR1 is SGHDN and CDR2 is FVKESK. CDR3 size: 15 residues. V gave up 2 bases and J gave up 4 bases, with 11 bases separating them.

The V gene is TRBV5-1, the J gene TRBJ1-5; weak D call: TRBD1 (5 bases). Trimming cost V 1 base and J 5 bases, with 13 bases left between them. This CDR3 is 15 amino acids long. Germline V CDR1 and CDR2: SGHRS, YFSETQ. This CDR3 reads CASSLISGSDQPQHF. The CDR3 DNA follows: TGCGCCAGCAGCTTGATTTCAGGGTCCGATCAGCCCCAGCATTTT. Drawing the rest from reference TRBV5-1 and TRBJ1-5, the complete variable domain is KAGVTQTPRYLIKTRGQQVTLSCSPISGHRSVSWYQQTPGQGLQFLFEYFSETQRNKGNFPGRFSGRQFSNSRSEMNVSTLELGDSALYLCASSLISGSDQPQHFGDGTRLSIL.

The chain couples TRBV10-3 to TRBJ2-5, with D unclear. This CDR3 region has 12 residues. V was pared by 3 bases and J by 3 bases, with 5 bases between. Germline loops: CDR1 ENHRY, CDR2 SYGVKD. CDR3 loop: CAISDREETQYF. CDR3 nucleotides: TGTGCCATCAGTGATAGGGAAGAGACCCAGTACTTC.

This clone has just one count. The chain has TRBV5-1 and TRBJ1-5; no reliable D call. CDR1 and CDR2 (germline): SGHRS, YFSETQ. The CDR3 is 14 residues long. Trimming stripped 1 base from V and 2 bases from J, with 7 bases between. In nucleotides, the CDR3 is TGCGCCAGCAGCTTGTTTGGGGGCAATCAGCCCCAGCATTTT. Protein: CASSLFGGNQPQHF.

The chain employs TRBV4-3 and TRBJ1-1, with TRBD1 matching over 7 bases. V lost 3 bases and J lost 5; bases outside the gene matches: 9. From germline, CDR1 is LGHNA and CDR2 YSLEER. The CDR3 has 15 residues. CDR3 amino acids: CASSQLSSGGTEAFF. In DNA, the CDR3 is TGCGCCAGCAGCCAGCTAAGTTCAGGGGGTACTGAAGCTTTCTTT.

The count of this clone is one. The V call is TRBV6-4, the J call TRBJ1-1; weak D call: TRBD1 (5 bases). CDR3 length: 14 residues. Germline V CDR1 and CDR2: MRHNA, SNTAGT. V lost 6 bases, J lost 3 bases, and 14 bases lay in between. The CDR3 region has the DNA TGTGCCAGCAGCCCGCCCGGGACGGACACTGAAGCTTTCTTT. The encoded protein is CASSPPGTDTEAFF.

This clone has only one observation. This chain connects TRBV6-5 to TRBJ1-2; D possibly corresponds to TRBD1 (5 bases). The germline V gene has CDR1 MNHEY and CDR2 SVGAGI. V was clipped by 8 bases and J by 6 bases, with 16 bases between them. The CDR3 contains 13 residues. The CDR3 nucleotides are TGTGCCAGCGCTTTTACCCGGGGGAATGGCTACACCTTC. This sequence encodes CASAFTRGNGYTF.

The chain uses TRBV12-3 or TRBV12-4 and TRBJ1-5; D unresolved. Trimming cost V 4 bases and J 6 bases, with 7 bases left between them. The CDR3 loop spans 12 amino acids. CDR3 sequence (DNA): TGTGCCAGCAGTTCTTTGGGTCAGCCCCAGCATTTT. Translated: CASSSLGQPQHF.

The genes are TRBV10-3 and TRBJ2-4, with 8 bases that match TRBD1. Germline V lookup: CDR1 ENHRY, CDR2 SYGVKD. V gave up 6 bases and J gave up 6 bases; unmatched junction bases: 10. There are 15 residues in the CDR3. This chain's CDR3 is CAISPGGRDTNIQYF. The CDR3 DNA reads TGTGCCATCAGCCCAGGGGGCCGGGACACAAACATTCAGTACTTC.

The gene calls are TRBV9 and TRBJ1-6, with D hard to call. Germline CDR1 and CDR2: SGDLS and YYNGEE. The CDR3 loop spans 16 amino acids. The germline V and J ends were trimmed by 2 bases and 5 bases, with 14 bases remaining between them. This CDR3 reads CASSVGDPLNNSPLHF. DNA for the CDR3: TGTGCCAGCAGCGTGGGCGACCCCTTAAATAATTCACCCCTCCACTTT.

The rearrangement joins TRBV6-6 to TRBJ2-3; TRBD2 is a possible D gene (5 bases). CDR3 length: 15 residues. Trimming pared 4 bases from V and 8 bases from J, leaving 19 bases between. In germline, CDR1 is MNHNY, CDR2 SVGAGI (reference sequence). CDR3 sequence: CASSSPGFGSGTQYF. In DNA form, the CDR3 reads TGTGCCAGCAGTTCGCCGGGATTTGGCTCGGGTACGCAGTATTTT.

The J gene is TRBJ1-3, the V gene TRBV9, with 8 bases fitting TRBD1. J was trimmed by 4 bases and V by 2 bases; bases with no gene match: 5. The CDR3 totals 15 residues. The germline V gene has CDR1 SGDLS and CDR2 YYNGEE. The CDR3 region has the DNA TGTGCCAGCAGCGTCCGGACAGGGCTGGGAAACACCATATATTTT. As protein: CASSVRTGLGNTIYF.

The V gene is TRBV2, the J gene TRBJ1-2, with 7 bases fitting TRBD1. The length of the CDR3 is 13 residues. From germline, CDR1 is SNHLY and CDR2 FYNNEI. V shed 1 base and J 4 bases; nucleotides not matched to a gene: 0. The CDR3 DNA reads as TGTGCCAGCAGTGAAGGGACAGGCTATGGCTACACCTTC. This encodes CASSEGTGYGYTF.

The CDR3: CASSFSTGTGRNTEAFF. The CDR3 DNA reads as TGTGCCAGCAGTTTCTCCACGGGGACAGGGAGGAACACTGAAGCTTTCTTT. V gene TRBV27 combines with J gene TRBJ1-1; TRBD1 matches 9 bases. Germline V gene lookup returns CDR1 MNHEY and CDR2 SMNVEV (reference sequence). J was trimmed by 1 base and V by 3 bases; bases with no gene match: 9. The CDR3 totals 17 residues.

As for this clone: The same CDR3 is also encoded by other DNA sequences in this sample. The chain links TRBV19 to TRBJ2-1; TRBD1 matches at 8 bases. This CDR3 has 13 residues. The germline CDR1 and CDR2 sequences are LNHDA and SQIVND (reference sequence). V was pared by 6 bases and J by 8 bases, with 6 bases of the junction left unmatched. The CDR3 DNA follows: TGTGCCAGTAGCGAGGACAGGGCTTATGAGCAGTTCTTC. Its translation is CASSEDRAYEQFF.

The genes are TRBV6-5 and TRBJ1-6, with a possible D match to TRBD1 (6 bases). The CDR3 is made up of 13 amino acids. Trimming left V 7 bases short and J 10 bases short, with 14 bases between. The germline V gene has CDR1 MNHEY and CDR2 SVGAGI. The CDR3 region has the DNA TGTGCCAGCATTAACAGGGCAGGGTCACCCCTCCACTTT. Residues: CASINRAGSPLHF.